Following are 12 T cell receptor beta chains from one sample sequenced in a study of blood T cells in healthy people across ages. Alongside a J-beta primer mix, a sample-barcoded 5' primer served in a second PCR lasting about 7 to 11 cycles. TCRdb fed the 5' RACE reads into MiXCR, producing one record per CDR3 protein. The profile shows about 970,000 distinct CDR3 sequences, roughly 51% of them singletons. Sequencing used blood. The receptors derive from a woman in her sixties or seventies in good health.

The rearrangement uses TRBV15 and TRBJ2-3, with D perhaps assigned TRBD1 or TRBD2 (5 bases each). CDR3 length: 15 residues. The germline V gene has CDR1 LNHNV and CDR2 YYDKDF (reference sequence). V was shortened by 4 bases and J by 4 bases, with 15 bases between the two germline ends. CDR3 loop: CATSIRGRGADTQYF. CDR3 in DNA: TGTGCCACCAGCATAAGGGGACGTGGGGCAGATACGCAGTATTTT. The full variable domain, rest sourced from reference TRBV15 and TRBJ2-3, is DAMVIQNPRYQVTQFGKPVTLSCSQTLNHNVMYWYQQKSSQAPKLLFHYYDKDFNNEADTPDNFQSRRPNTSFCFLDIRSPGLGDTAMYLCATSIRGRGADTQYFGPGTRLTVL.

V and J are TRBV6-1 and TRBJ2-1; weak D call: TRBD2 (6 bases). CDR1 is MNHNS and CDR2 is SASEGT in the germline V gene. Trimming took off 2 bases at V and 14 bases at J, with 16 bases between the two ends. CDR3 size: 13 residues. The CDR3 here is CASSETLSGLEFF. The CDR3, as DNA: TGTGCCAGCAGTGAAACCCTTAGCGGTCTGGAGTTCTTC.

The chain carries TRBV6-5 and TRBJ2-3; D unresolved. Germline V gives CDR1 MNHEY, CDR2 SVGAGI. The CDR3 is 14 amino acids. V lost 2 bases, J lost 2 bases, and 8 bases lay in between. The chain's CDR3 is CASSYGGATDTQYF. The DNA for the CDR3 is TGTGCCAGCAGTTACGGCGGAGCCACAGATACGCAGTATTTT.

The CDR3 is CASSFSGRDIRETQYF. In DNA, the CDR3 is TGTGCCAGCAGCTTCTCCGGGCGGGATATTCGAGAGACCCAGTACTTC. The chain recombines TRBV11-2 with TRBJ2-5, with D perhaps TRBD2 (6 bases). The germline V gene encodes CDR1 SGHAT and CDR2 FQNNGV. Trimming cost V 3 bases and J 4 bases, with 18 bases left between them. CDR3 length: 16 amino acids.

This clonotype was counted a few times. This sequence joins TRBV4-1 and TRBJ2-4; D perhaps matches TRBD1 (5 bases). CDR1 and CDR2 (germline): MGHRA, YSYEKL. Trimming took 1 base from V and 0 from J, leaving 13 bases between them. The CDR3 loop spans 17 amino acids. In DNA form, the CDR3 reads TGCGCCAGCAGCCAAGCGTTAGGGGCACTAGCCAAAAACATTCAGTACTTC. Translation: CASSQALGALAKNIQYF.

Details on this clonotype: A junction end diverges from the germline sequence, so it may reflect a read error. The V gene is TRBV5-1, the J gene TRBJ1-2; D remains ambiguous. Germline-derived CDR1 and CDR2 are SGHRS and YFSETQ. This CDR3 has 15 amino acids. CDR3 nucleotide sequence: TGCGCCAGCAGCTTCGGCACCTTCGGAGCCTATGACTACACCTTC. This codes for CASSFGTFGAYDYTF. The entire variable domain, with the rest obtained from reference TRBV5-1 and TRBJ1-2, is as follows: KAGVTQTPRYLIKTRGQQVTLSCSPISGHRSVSWYQQTPGQGLQFLFEYFSETQRNKGNFPGRFSGRQFSNSRSEMNVSTLELGDSALYLCASSFGTFGAYDYTFGSGTRLTVV.

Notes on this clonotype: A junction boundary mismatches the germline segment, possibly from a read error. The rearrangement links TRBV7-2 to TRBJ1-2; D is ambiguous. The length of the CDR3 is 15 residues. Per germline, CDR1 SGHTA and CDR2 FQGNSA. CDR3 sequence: CVSSLRWQSNYGYTF. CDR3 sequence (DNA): TGTGTCAGCAGCTTAAGGTGGCAGTCTAACTATGGCTACACCTTC.

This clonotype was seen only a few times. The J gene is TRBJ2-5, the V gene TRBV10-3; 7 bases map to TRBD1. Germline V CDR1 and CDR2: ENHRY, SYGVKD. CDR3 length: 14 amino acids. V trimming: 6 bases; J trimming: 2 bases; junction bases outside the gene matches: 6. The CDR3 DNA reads TGTGCCATCAGAAAGGACAGGCGACAAGAGACCCAGTACTTC. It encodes CAIRKDRRQETQYF.

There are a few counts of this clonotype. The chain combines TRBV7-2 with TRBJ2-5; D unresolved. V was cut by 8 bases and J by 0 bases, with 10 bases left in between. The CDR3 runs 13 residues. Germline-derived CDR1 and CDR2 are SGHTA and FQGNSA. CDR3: CASGVTYQETQYF. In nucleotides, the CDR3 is TGTGCCAGCGGAGTGACGTACCAAGAGACCCAGTACTTC. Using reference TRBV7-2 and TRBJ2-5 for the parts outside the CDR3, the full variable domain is GAGVSQSPSNKVTEKGKDVELRCDPISGHTALYWYRQSLGQGLEFLIYFQGNSAPDKSGLPSDRFSAERTGGSVSTLTIQRTQQEDSAVYLCASGVTYQETQYFGPGTRLLVL.

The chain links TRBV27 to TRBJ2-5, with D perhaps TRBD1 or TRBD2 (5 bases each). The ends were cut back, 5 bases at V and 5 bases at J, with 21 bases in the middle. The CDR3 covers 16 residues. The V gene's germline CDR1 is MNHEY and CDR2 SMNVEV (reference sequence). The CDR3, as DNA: TGTGCCAGCAGTCCCTACCGGGACCCCTGGGGTGAGACCCAGTACTTC. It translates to CASSPYRDPWGETQYF.

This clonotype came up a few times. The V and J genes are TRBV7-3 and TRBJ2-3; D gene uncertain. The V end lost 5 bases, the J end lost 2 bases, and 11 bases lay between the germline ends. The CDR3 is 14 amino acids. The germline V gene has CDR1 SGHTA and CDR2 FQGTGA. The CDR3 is CASSPGITTDTQYF. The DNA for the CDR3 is TGTGCCAGCAGCCCCGGAATAACCACAGATACGCAGTATTTT.

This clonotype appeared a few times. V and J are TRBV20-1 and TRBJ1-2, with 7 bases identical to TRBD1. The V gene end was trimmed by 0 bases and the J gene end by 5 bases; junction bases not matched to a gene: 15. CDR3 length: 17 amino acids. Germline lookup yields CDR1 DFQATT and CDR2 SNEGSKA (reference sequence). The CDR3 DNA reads TGCAGTGCTAGAGATCCTAAGGCGGGACAGAAACGATATGGCTACACCTTC. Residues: CSARDPKAGQKRYGYTF.